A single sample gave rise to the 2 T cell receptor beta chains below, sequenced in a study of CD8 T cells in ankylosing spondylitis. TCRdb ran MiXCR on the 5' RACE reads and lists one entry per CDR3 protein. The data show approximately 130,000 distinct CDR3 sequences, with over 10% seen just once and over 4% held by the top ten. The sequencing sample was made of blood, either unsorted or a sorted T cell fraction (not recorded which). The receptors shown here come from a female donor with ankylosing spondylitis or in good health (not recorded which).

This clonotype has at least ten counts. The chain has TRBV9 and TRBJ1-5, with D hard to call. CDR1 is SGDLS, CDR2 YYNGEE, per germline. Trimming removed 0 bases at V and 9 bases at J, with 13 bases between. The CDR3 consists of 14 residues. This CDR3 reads CASSVDLGRGPQHF. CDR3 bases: TGTGCCAGCAGCGTAGATCTGGGAAGAGGGCCCCAGCATTTT.

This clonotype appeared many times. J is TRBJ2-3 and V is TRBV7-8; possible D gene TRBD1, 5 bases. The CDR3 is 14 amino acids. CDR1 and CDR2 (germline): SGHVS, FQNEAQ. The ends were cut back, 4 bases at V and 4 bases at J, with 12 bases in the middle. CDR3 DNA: TGTGCCAGCAGCTCCGGTTGGACATCAGATACGCAGTATTTT. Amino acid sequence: CASSSGWTSDTQYF. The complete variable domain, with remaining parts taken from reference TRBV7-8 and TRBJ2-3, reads GAGVSQSPRYKVAKRGQDVALRCDPISGHVSLFWYQQALGQGPEFLTYFQNEAQLDKSGLPSDRFFAERPEGSVSTLKIQRTQQEDSAVYLCASSSGWTSDTQYFGPGTRLTVL.